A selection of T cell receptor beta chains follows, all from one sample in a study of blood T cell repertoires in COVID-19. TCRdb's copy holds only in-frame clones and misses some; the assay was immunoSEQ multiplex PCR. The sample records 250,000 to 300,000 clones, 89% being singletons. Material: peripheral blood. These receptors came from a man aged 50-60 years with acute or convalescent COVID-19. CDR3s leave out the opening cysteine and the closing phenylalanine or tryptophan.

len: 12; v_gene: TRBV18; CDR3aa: ASSPAGRNNEQF
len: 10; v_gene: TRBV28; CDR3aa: ATGSQVKTQY
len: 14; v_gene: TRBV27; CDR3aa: ASRPGQGAAGNTIY
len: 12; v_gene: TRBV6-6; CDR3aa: ASSYPEMNTEAF
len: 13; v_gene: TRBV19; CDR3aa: ASSIEGAATGELF
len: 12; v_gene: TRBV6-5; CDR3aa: ASRRTGGSGELF
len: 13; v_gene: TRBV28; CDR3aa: ASSQIDRPYNEQF
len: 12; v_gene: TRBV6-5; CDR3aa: ASSYQQGSTEAF
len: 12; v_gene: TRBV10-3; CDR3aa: AISGGGSNTEAF
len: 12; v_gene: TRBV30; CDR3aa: AWSEGQGIGTQY
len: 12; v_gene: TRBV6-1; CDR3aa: ASSEGTGKGEQY
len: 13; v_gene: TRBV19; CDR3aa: ASSPWGQWKETQY
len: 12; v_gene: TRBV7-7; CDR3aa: ASSPQGAYNEQF
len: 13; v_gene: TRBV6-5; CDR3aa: ASSPDRYSYNEQF
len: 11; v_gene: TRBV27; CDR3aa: ASTPGGWTEAF
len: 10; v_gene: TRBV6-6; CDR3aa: ASSRPQGEQY
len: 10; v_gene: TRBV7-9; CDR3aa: ASSRTDNEQF
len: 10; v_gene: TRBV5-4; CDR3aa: ASSLDTGELF
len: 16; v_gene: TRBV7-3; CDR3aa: ASSLYASGGLNTGELF
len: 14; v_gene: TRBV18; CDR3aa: ASSPVPIRQNEKLF
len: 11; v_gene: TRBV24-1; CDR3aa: ATSDSRAVGYT
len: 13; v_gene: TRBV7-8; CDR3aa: ASSFGGRRTTEAF
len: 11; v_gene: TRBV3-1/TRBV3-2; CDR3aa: ASSRGQNQPQH
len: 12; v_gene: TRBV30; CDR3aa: AWRLAGGPDTQY
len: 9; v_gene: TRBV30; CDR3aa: AWSVSFGYT
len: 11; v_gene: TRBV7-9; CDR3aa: ASSPGDRGEAF
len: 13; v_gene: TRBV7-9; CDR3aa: ASSLMGTDNSPLH
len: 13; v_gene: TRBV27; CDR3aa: ASSFGSGGNQPQH
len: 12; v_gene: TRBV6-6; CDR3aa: ASRRGDSDYGYT
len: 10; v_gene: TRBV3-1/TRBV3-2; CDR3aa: ASSHEGFEAF
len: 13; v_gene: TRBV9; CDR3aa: ASSLRTSSYNEQF
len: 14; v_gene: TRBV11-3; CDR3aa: ASSLNRQGTTDTQY
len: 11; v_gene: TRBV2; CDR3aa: ASSGQGPYEQY
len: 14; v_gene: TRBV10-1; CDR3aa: ASDPAPSGSTDTQY
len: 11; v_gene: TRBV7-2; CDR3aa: ASSLIRTDGYT
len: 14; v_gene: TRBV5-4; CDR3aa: ASSLGIAGGEETQY
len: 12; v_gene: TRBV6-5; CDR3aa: ASRQSGVGYGYT
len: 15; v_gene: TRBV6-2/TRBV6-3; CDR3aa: ASSYWGQGRSNTEAF
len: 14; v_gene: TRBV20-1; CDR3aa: SASFRTFTGWDEQF